The rows below give T cell receptor beta chains drawn from one sample of a study of blood T cell repertoires in COVID-19. The protocol was immunoSEQ multiplex PCR, while the TCRdb copy is restricted to in-frame clones and leaves out a portion. Of some 26,000 clones in the sample, around nine tenths are singletons; the top ten hold around 15%. The material sequenced was peripheral blood. The receptors come from a human donor in a cohort sampled during active COVID-19. The CDR3 runs from the conserved cysteine through the conserved F or W. The order of the fields is clone size, J gene, D gene, V gene, CDR3 protein, CDR3 DNA. The D gene is left open where the match is weak. Part of the rows lack a size; the others show once, few, many or a class for expanded clones.

>.|TRBJ2-5|TRBD2|TRBV10-2
CASSLGLAGVVETQYF
TGCGCCAGCAGTCTTGGACTAGCGGGGGTGGTAGAGACCCAGTACTTC
>.|TRBJ1-1|TRBD1|TRBV12-3/TRBV12-4
CASSWDRATEAFF
TGTGCCAGCAGTTGGGACAGAGCAACTGAAGCTTTCTTT
>.|TRBJ2-1|TRBD2|TRBV5-1
CASSPGLAGAPYNEQFF
TGCGCCAGCAGCCCAGGACTAGCGGGTGCCCCATACAATGAGCAGTTCTTC
>once|TRBJ2-7|.|TRBV5-4
CASSSRVEGSYEQYF
TGTGCCAGCAGCAGCCGAGTGGAGGGGTCCTACGAGCAGTACTTC
>.|TRBJ2-2|TRBD2|TRBV13
CASSFSGGATGELFF
TGTGCCAGCAGCTTCAGCGGGGGGGCCACCGGGGAGCTGTTTTTT
>.|TRBJ1-1|TRBD1|TRBV6-4
CASSDSNKGARGNTEAFF
TGTGCCAGCAGTGACTCGAACAAGGGGGCGAGGGGTAACACTGAAGCTTTCTTT
>.|TRBJ1-5|.|TRBV28
CASSFTGTHQPQHF
TGTGCCAGCAGTTTTACCGGGACTCATCAGCCCCAGCATTTT
>.|TRBJ2-2|TRBD2|TRBV9
CASNAGAQSGELFF
TGTGCCAGCAACGCGGGAGCTCAATCCGGGGAGCTGTTTTTT
>.|TRBJ2-5|.|TRBV29-1
CSVEDSAGETQYF
TGCAGCGTTGAAGATTCGGCCGGGGAGACCCAGTACTTC
>.|TRBJ2-7|TRBD1|TRBV7-8
CASSAYRGSYEQYF
TGTGCCAGCAGCGCATACAGGGGATCCTACGAGCAGTACTTC
>once|TRBJ2-3|TRBD2|TRBV6-5
CATRGAGGTDTQYF
TGTGCCACCCGAGGGGCGGGAGGGACAGATACGCAGTATTTT
>.|TRBJ2-7|.|TRBV6-5
CASSPSAGPEYEQYF
TGTGCCAGCAGTCCCTCCGCGGGGCCAGAGTACGAGCAGTACTTC
>.|TRBJ2-2|.|TRBV18
CASSPRQGSNTGELFF
TGTGCCAGCTCACCAAGGCAGGGTTCGAACACCGGGGAGCTGTTTTTT
>.|TRBJ2-3|.|TRBV12-5
CASGPNREFGDTQYF
TGTGCTAGTGGACCTAACAGGGAGTTTGGAGATACGCAGTATTTT
>.|TRBJ2-6|TRBD2|TRBV5-6
CASSSGGGPNVLTF
TGTGCCAGCAGCTCGGGAGGGGGACCGAACGTCCTGACTTTC
>.|TRBJ2-5|TRBD2|TRBV27
CASSQDPRGLRGAQETQYF
TGTGCCAGCAGCCAGGACCCCCGGGGTTTGCGGGGGGCCCAAGAGACCCAGTACTTC
>.|TRBJ1-1|TRBD1|TRBV11-3
CASSLDRQPGGEAFF
TGTGCCAGCAGCTTAGATCGGCAACCAGGGGGAGAAGCTTTCTTT
>.|TRBJ2-1|.|TRBV5-1
CASSWPSGTADNEQFF
TGCGCCAGCAGCTGGCCCTCCGGGACTGCGGACAATGAGCAGTTCTTC
>.|TRBJ2-5|.|TRBV6-5
CASSRPGEETQYF
TGTGCCAGCAGTCGTCCGGGAGAAGAGACCCAGTACTTC
>.|TRBJ2-7|TRBD1|TRBV11-2
CASSSRRDSSYEQYF
TGTGCCAGCAGCTCGCGACGGGACAGCTCCTACGAGCAGTACTTC
>.|TRBJ1-1|.|TRBV11-3
CASSPGTGGEAFF
TGTGCCAGCAGCCCGGGGACGGGAGGTGAAGCTTTCTTT
>once|TRBJ2-4|TRBD2|TRBV3-1/TRBV3-2
CASSQGGLAGPLRNIQYF
TGTGCCAGCAGCCAAGGGGGGTTAGCGGGGCCCCTGAGGAACATTCAGTACTTC
>.|TRBJ2-7|TRBD1|TRBV28
CASSSTSRTGTYSYEQYF
TGTGCCAGCAGTTCGACATCTAGGACAGGGACTTACTCCTACGAGCAGTACTTC